This entry concerns a single T cell receptor beta chain. Its antigen is unknown. The entry originates in a study of T-cell reconstitution after alpha-beta-depleted transplantation in children. Study conclusions and caveats: At day 60, the high TCRbeta diversity found in some patients originated from recipient T cells and thymic progenitors that had survived. T-cell counts and diversity at one year post-transplant came mainly from newly produced T cells. Where alpha-beta T cells came from about two months after transplant was reportedly several hundred expanded graft clones.

Unique molecular identifiers were incorporated into the prepared TCRbeta library. Using its own MiXCR run on the PCR reads, TCRdb lists one record per CDR3 protein. This table holds approximately 82,000 distinct CDR3 sequences, around 18% found once. The CDR3 spans 10 residues. V lost 5 bases and J lost 7, with 8 bases in between. Germline values: CDR1 SQVTM, CDR2 ANQGSEA. The material sequenced was PBMCs, mostly from graft donor cells, taken 360 days after TCRalphabeta/CD19-depleted stem cell transplant. The chain joins TRBV29-1 to TRBJ1-1, with D hard to call. This receptor was obtained from a male patient between 2 and 15 years old who had a stem cell transplant for acute lymphoblastic leukemia, so the T cells may come from the graft donor. CDR3 nucleotides: TGCAGCGTTCGAACACTTGAAGCTTTCTTT. It is translated as CSVRTLEAFF.